This T cell receptor beta chain derives from a study of blood T cell repertoires in COVID-19. Study as a whole: Spain, Italy and the United States supplied samples that represented acute and convalescent COVID-19. T cells, B-cell-depleted T cells, or PBMCs supplied cDNA or gDNA.

Per the original methods: Estimation of nucleated cell counts relied on the amplification of reference gene primers. Measured with immunoSEQ multiplex PCR; TCRdb has only the in-frame clones, and not every one. The V and J calls and clone size come from that table; D and trimming were worked out from the DNA. The sample includes 260,000 or so clones, roughly 76% of them seen just once. CDR3 length equals 15 residues. With 5 bases removed from V and 6 bases from J, the gap between germline ends came to 18 bases. Per the germline V gene, CDR1 is SGHTA and CDR2 is FQGTGA. Sequencing used peripheral blood. The chain links TRBV7-3 to TRBJ2-3; tentative D call: TRBD2 (6 bases). The clonotype was recovered from a woman of 80 years or more with COVID-19, enrolled during active disease. The CDR3: CASSRTRGTGDTQYF. CDR3 nucleotide sequence: TGTGCCAGCAGCCGCACCCGGGGGACTGGGGATACGCAGTATTTT.